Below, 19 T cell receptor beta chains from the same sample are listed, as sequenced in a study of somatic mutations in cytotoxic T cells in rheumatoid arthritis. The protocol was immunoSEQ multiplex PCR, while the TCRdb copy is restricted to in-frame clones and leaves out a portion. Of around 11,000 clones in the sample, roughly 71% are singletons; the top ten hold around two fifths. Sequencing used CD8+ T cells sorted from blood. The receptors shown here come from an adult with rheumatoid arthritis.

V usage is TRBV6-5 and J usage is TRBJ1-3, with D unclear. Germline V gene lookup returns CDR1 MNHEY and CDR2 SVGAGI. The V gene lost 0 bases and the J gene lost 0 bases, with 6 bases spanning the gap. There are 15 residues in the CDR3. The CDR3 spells CASSYSRLSGNTIYF. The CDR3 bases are TGTGCCAGCAGTTACTCGCGGCTCTCTGGAAACACCATATATTTT.

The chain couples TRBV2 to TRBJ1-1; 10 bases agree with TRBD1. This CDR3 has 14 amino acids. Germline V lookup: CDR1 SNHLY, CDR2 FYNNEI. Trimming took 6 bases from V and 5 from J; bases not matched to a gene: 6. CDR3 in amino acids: CASRGQGGRTEAFF. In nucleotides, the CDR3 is TGTGCCAGCAGAGGACAGGGGGGAAGAACTGAAGCTTTCTTT.

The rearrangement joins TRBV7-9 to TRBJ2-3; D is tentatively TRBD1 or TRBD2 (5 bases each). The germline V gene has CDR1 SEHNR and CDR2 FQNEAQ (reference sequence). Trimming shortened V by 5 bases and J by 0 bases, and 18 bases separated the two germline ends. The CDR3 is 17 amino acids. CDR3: CASSPPTRGTSTDTQYF. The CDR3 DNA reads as TGTGCCAGCAGCCCACCCACGAGGGGCACAAGCACAGATACGCAGTATTTT. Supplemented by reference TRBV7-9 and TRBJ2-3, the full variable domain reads DTGVSQNPRHKITKRGQNVTFRCDPISEHNRLYWYRQTLGQGPEFLTYFQNEAQLEKSRLLSDRFSAERPKGSFSTLEIQRTEQGDSAMYLCASSPPTRGTSTDTQYFGPGTRLTVL.

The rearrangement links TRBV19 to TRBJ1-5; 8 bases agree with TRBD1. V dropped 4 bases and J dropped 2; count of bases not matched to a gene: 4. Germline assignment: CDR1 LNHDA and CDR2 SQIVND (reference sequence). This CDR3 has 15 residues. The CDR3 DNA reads TGTGCCAGTAGTAAAAAGACAGGGGGCAATCAGCCCCAGCATTTT. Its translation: CASSKKTGGNQPQHF.

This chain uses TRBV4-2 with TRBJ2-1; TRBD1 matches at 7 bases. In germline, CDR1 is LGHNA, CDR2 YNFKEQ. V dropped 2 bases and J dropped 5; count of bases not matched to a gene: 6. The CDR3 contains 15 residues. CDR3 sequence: CASSQLLDRNNEQFF. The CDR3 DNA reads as TGTGCCAGCAGCCAATTGTTGGACAGGAACAATGAGCAGTTCTTC.

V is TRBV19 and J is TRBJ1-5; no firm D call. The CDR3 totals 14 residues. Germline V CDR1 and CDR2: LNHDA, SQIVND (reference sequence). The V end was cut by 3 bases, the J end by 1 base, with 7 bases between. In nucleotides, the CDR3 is TGTGCCAGTAGTATCGCGGAAAGCAATCAGCCCCAGCATTTT. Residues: CASSIAESNQPQHF.

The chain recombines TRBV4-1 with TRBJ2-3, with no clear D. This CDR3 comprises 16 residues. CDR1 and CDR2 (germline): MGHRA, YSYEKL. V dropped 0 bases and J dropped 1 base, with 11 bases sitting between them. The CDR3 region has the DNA TGCGCCAGCAGCCAAGACAGCGCCTTCGGCACAGATACGCAGTATTTT. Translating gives CASSQDSAFGTDTQYF.

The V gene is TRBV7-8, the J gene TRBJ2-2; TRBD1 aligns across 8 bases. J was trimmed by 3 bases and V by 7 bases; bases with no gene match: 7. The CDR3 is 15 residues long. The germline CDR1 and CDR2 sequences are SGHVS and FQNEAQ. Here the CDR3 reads CASNYRGSDTGELFF. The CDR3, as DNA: TGTGCCAGCAATTACAGGGGGTCAGACACCGGGGAGCTGTTTTTT.

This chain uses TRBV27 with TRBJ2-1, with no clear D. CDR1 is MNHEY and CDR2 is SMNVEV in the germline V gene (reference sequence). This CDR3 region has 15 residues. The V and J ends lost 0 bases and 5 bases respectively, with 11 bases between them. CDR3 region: CASSLSPGPNNEQFF. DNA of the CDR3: TGTGCCAGCAGTTTATCGCCAGGACCTAACAATGAGCAGTTCTTC.

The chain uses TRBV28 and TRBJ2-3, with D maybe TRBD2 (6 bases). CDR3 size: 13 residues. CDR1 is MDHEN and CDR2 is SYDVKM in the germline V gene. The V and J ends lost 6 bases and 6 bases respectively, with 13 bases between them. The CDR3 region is CASRKAGLDTQYF. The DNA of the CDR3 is TGTGCCAGCAGAAAAGCGGGCTTGGATACGCAGTATTTT. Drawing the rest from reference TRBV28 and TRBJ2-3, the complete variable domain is DVKVTQSSRYLVKRTGEKVFLECVQDMDHENMFWYRQDPGLGLRLIYFSYDVKMKEKGDIPEGYSVSREKKERFSLILESASTNQTSMYLCASRKAGLDTQYFGPGTRLTVL.

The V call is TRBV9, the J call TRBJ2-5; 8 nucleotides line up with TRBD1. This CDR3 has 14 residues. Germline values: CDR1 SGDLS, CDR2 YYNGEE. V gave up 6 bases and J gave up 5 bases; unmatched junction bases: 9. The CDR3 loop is CASKPPGGLETQYF. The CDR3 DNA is TGTGCCAGCAAGCCGCCAGGGGGCTTGGAGACCCAGTACTTC. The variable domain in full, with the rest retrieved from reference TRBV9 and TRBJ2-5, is DSGVTQTPKHLITATGQRVTLRCSPRSGDLSVYWYQQSLDQGLQFLIQYYNGEERAKGNILERFSAQQFPDLHSELNLSSLELGDSALYFCASKPPGGLETQYFGPGTRLLVL.

CDR3 amino acids: CASSQDPSNQPQHF. The CDR3 bases are TGCGCCAGCAGCCAAGATCCCAGCAATCAGCCCCAGCATTTT. The V call is TRBV4-3, the J call TRBJ1-5; no firm D call. The V gene lost 0 bases and the J gene lost 1 base, with 4 bases spanning the gap. CDR1 is LGHNA and CDR2 is YSLEER in the germline V gene. This CDR3 has 14 residues.

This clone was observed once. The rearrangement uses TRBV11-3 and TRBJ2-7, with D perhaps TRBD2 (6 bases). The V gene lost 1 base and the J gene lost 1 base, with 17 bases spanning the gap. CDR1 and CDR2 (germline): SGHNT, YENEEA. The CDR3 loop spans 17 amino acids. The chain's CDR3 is CASSLGGVGTLSYEQYF. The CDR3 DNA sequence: TGTGCCAGCAGCTTAGGCGGGGTGGGGACTCTTTCCTACGAGCAGTACTTC.

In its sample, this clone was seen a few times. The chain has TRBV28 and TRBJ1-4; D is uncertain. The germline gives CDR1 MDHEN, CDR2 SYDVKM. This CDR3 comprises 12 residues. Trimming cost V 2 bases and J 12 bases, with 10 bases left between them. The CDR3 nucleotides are TGTGCCAGCAGTTTAACCAGCGTTGAACTGTTTTTT. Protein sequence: CASSLTSVELFF.

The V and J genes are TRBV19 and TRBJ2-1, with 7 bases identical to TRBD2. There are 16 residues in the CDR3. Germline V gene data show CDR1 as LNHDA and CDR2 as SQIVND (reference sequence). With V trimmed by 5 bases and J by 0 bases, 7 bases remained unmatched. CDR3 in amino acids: CASSSARGYSYNEQFF. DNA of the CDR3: TGTGCCAGTAGTTCGGCGCGGGGGTACTCCTACAATGAGCAGTTCTTC.

CDR3 sequence (DNA): TGCAGCGGACGGACTAGCGGTTACAATGAGCAGTTCTTC. Its protein is CSGRTSGYNEQFF. This rearrangement joins TRBV29-1 to TRBJ2-1; TRBD2 matches at 10 bases. V dropped 7 bases and J dropped 4; count of bases not matched to a gene: 4. This CDR3 is built from 13 residues. Germline V gene data show CDR1 as SQVTM and CDR2 as ANQGSEA.

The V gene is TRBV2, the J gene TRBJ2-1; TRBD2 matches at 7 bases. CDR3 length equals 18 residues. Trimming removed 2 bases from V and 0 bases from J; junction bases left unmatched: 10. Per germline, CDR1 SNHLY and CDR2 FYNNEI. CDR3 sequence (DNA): TGTGCCAGCAGTGAAATCAAAGCTAGCGGAATCTCCTACAATGAGCAGTTCTTC. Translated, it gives CASSEIKASGISYNEQFF.

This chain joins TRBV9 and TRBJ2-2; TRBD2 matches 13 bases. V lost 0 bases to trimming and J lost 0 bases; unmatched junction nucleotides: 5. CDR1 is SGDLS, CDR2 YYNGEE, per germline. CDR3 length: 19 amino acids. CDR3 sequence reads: CASSVGHTSGGANTGELFF. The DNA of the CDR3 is TGTGCCAGCAGCGTAGGACATACTAGCGGGGGGGCGAACACCGGGGAGCTGTTTTTT.

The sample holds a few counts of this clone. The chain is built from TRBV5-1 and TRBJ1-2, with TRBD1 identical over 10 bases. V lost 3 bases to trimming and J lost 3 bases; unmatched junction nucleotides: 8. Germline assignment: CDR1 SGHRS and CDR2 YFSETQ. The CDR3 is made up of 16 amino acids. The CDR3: CASSSQTGGAYYGYTF. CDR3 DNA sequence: TGCGCCAGCAGCTCCCAGACAGGGGGCGCTTACTATGGCTACACCTTC.